This T cell receptor beta chain originates from a study of blood T cell repertoires in COVID-19. Sequencing used immunoSEQ multiplex PCR; TCRdb keeps in-frame clones, though not all of them. The data hold approximately 330,000 clones, with 80% to 90% observed a single time. From germline, CDR1 is KGHSH and CDR2 LQKENI. This CDR3 comprises 16 residues. The J segment lost 2 bases and the V segment lost 1 base, leaving 8 bases of the junction unmatched. Input material: peripheral blood. V usage is TRBV18 and J usage is TRBJ2-7; TRBD2 matches 7 bases. This receptor was obtained from a man aged 25 to 40 with COVID-19, enrolled during active disease. CDR3 nucleotide sequence: TGTGCCAGCTCACCACGCGTTATGGGGGGGGCCTACGAGCAGTACTTC. Encoded protein: CASSPRVMGGAYEQYF.